Listed below are T cell receptor beta chains from one sample, sequenced in a study of vaccination effects on CD4 cells after COVID-19. The protocol was immunoSEQ multiplex PCR, while the TCRdb copy is restricted to in-frame clones and leaves out a portion. The sample carries 20,000 to 25,000 clones, 70% to 80% recorded once. Antigen specificity for these receptors is unknown. The sample here was CD4+ T cells from PBMCs cultured with HCoV-229E spike peptides, taken after COVID-19 vaccination. These receptors came from a human donor who received a COVID-19 vaccine. CDR3s include the opening cysteine and the closing phenylalanine or tryptophan. A D gene is named only where the DNA matches it firmly. Rows may omit the clone size; those that give it use once, few, many or a size class.

V: TRBV11-2
size: -
D: -
J: TRBJ2-7
DNA: TGTGCCAGCAGCCCACACATTGGAGGAGAATACGAGCAGTACTTC
CDR3: CASSPHIGGEYEQYF

V: TRBV29-1
size: -
D: -
J: TRBJ2-2
DNA: TGCAGCGTGGGTTGGCTCCACACCGGGGAGCTGTTTTTT
CDR3: CSVGWLHTGELFF

V: TRBV7-9
size: few
D: TRBD1
J: TRBJ1-5
DNA: TGTGCCAGCAGCTTAGGGACAGGGGTCCATCAGCCCCAGCATTTT
CDR3: CASSLGTGVHQPQHF

V: TRBV4-2
size: -
D: TRBD2
J: TRBJ2-6
DNA: TGTGCCAGCAGCCAAGTGACGTCGGGAGGGCCAAGCTCTGGGGCCAACGTCCTGACTTTC
CDR3: CASSQVTSGGPSSGANVLTF

V: TRBV7-9
size: -
D: -
J: TRBJ2-5
DNA: TGTGCCAGCAGCTTAGGGTCGGCTAGCTACCAAGAGACCCAGTACTTC
CDR3: CASSLGSASYQETQYF

V: TRBV12-3/TRBV12-4
size: few
D: -
J: TRBJ1-1
DNA: TGTGCCAGCAGTTTGACAGGCATCACTGAAGCTTTCTTT
CDR3: CASSLTGITEAFF

V: TRBV7-9
size: once
D: -
J: TRBJ1-5
DNA: TGTGCCAGCAGCTTAGTTGAACGGCAGCGGAATCAGCCCCAGCATTTT
CDR3: CASSLVERQRNQPQHF

V: TRBV7-9
size: few
D: -
J: TRBJ1-6
DNA: TGTGCCAGCAGCTTCCCAAGGTTTCAGGGCCGAAATTCACCCCTCCACTTT
CDR3: CASSFPRFQGRNSPLHF

V: TRBV18
size: -
D: -
J: TRBJ1-5
DNA: TGTGCCAGCTCAACGGCGACAAAACAGCCCCAGCATTTT
CDR3: CASSTATKQPQHF

V: TRBV7-9
size: -
D: -
J: TRBJ1-1
DNA: TGTGCCAGCAGCTTATTAACAGGGTATACTGAAGCTTTCTTT
CDR3: CASSLLTGYTEAFF

V: TRBV20-1
size: once
D: -
J: TRBJ2-1
DNA: TGCAGTGCTAGTCCCGGGAGTATTAATGAGCAGTTCTTC
CDR3: CSASPGSINEQFF

V: TRBV19
size: -
D: -
J: TRBJ1-1
DNA: TGTGCCAGTAGTATGGGACCCGGGACCCTCGGGACTGAAGCTTTCTTT
CDR3: CASSMGPGTLGTEAFF

V: TRBV9
size: few
D: -
J: TRBJ2-3
DNA: TGTGCCAGCAGCGTAGGCAGCGGACGCACAGATACGCAGTATTTT
CDR3: CASSVGSGRTDTQYF

V: TRBV18
size: -
D: -
J: TRBJ2-4
DNA: TGTGCCAGCTCACCACCGTTTGGGATGGCCAAAAACATTCAGTACTTC
CDR3: CASSPPFGMAKNIQYF

V: TRBV5-1
size: -
D: -
J: TRBJ2-4
DNA: TGCGCCAGCAGCTTGGCCGGATCCGTAGGCAAAAACATTCAGTACTTC
CDR3: CASSLAGSVGKNIQYF

V: TRBV5-1
size: once
D: -
J: TRBJ2-2
DNA: TGCGCCAGCAGCACCGGACTGAACACCGGGGAGCTGTTTTTT
CDR3: CASSTGLNTGELFF

V: TRBV11-3
size: -
D: -
J: TRBJ2-2
DNA: TGTGCCAGCAGCTTAGATCAATCCGGCAGCGCGAACACCGGGGAGCTGTTTTTT
CDR3: CASSLDQSGSANTGELFF

V: TRBV2
size: -
D: TRBD2
J: TRBJ2-1
DNA: TGTGCCAGCAGACGAAATAGCGGGGGGCTCGGCACTGAGCAGTTCTTC
CDR3: CASRRNSGGLGTEQFF

V: TRBV4-1
size: -
D: TRBD1
J: TRBJ2-2
DNA: TGCGCCAGCAGGGGACAGTCCGTTACGTTTACCGGGGAGCTGTTTTTT
CDR3: CASRGQSVTFTGELFF

V: TRBV6-5
size: few
D: TRBD1
J: TRBJ2-5
DNA: TGTGCCAGCAGCTACGGGACAGCTCAAGAGACCCAGTACTTC
CDR3: CASSYGTAQETQYF

V: TRBV5-1
size: -
D: TRBD1
J: TRBJ1-6
DNA: TGCGCCAGCAGCCTCGCAGTCTCGGGACAGGGGGCTTCACCCCTCCACTTT
CDR3: CASSLAVSGQGASPLHF

V: TRBV3-1/TRBV3-2
size: -
D: -
J: TRBJ2-3
DNA: TGTGCCAGCAGCCCTCGGGGGCTGTTCGGGCTAGCTACTTTTTCGGTTGTACAAGATACGCAGTATTTT
CDR3: CASSPRGLFGLATFSVVQDTQYF

V: TRBV10-3
size: -
D: TRBD1
J: TRBJ1-1
DNA: TGTGCCATCAGGACCGACAGGGAACTCCGAGCTTTCTTT
CDR3: CAIRTDRELRAFF

V: TRBV5-1
size: -
D: -
J: TRBJ2-3
DNA: TGCGCCAGCAGCCTAACAGGGGAGGGAGATACGCAGTATTTT
CDR3: CASSLTGEGDTQYF

V: TRBV7-6
size: -
D: TRBD1
J: TRBJ1-1
DNA: TGTGCCAGCAGCTTAGACAGGGGCTCGAACACTGAAGCTTTCTTT
CDR3: CASSLDRGSNTEAFF

V: TRBV25-1
size: -
D: -
J: TRBJ1-1
DNA: TGTGCCAGCAGTGAAGTATGGGGTACTGAAGCTTTCTTT
CDR3: CASSEVWGTEAFF

V: TRBV18
size: -
D: -
J: TRBJ2-2
DNA: TGTGCCAGCTCACCCCGACAGGTACAGAACACCGGGGAGCTGTTTTTT
CDR3: CASSPRQVQNTGELFF

V: TRBV6-1
size: -
D: TRBD1
J: TRBJ1-5
DNA: TGTGCCAGCAGTGAGAGTACAGGGGTAGGTCAGCCCCAGCATTTT
CDR3: CASSESTGVGQPQHF

V: TRBV24-1
size: -
D: -
J: TRBJ2-2
DNA: TGTGCCACCAGTGCGGCAGGGATAGACACCGGGGAGCTGTTTTTT
CDR3: CATSAAGIDTGELFF

V: TRBV6-5
size: -
D: TRBD1
J: TRBJ1-1
DNA: TGTGCCAGCAGTTCGTCCCGGGACAGGACCTCCGGGGAAGCTTTCTTT
CDR3: CASSSSRDRTSGEAFF

V: TRBV5-6
size: -
D: -
J: TRBJ1-1
DNA: TGTGCCAGCAGCTTGCACACAGGGGAAGCTTTCTTT
CDR3: CASSLHTGEAFF

V: TRBV19
size: -
D: -
J: TRBJ1-1
DNA: TGTGCCAGTCGGACGGGGACGGGTTTAAGGGGCACTGAAGCTTTCTTT
CDR3: CASRTGTGLRGTEAFF